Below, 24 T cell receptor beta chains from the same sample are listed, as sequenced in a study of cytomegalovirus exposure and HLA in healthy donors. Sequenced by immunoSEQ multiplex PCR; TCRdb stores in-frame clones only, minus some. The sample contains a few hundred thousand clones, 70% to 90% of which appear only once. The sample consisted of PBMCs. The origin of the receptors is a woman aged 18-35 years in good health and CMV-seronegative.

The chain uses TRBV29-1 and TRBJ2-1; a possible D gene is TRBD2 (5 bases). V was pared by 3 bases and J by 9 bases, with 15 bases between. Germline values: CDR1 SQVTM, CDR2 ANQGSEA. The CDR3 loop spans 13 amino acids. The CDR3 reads CSVEGDVMSEQFF. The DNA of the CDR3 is TGCAGCGTTGAGGGAGACGTGATGAGTGAGCAGTTCTTC.

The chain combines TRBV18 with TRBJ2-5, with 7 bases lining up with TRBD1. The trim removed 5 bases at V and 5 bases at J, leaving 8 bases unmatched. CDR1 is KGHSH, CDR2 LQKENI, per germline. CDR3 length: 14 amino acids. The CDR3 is CASSIQGTGETQYF. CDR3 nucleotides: TGTGCCAGCTCAATACAGGGGACGGGTGAGACCCAGTACTTC. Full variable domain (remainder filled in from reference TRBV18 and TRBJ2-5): NAGVMQNPRHLVRRRGQEARLRCSPMKGHSHVYWYRQLPEEGLKFMVYLQKENIIDESGMPKERFSAEFPKEGPSILRIQQVVRGDSAAYFCASSIQGTGETQYFGPGTRLLVL.

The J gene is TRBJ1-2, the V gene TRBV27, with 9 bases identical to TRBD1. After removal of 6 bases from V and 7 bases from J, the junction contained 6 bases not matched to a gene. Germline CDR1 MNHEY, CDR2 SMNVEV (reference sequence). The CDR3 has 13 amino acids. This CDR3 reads CASRPQGAFGYTF. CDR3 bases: TGTGCCAGCAGGCCACAGGGGGCCTTTGGCTACACCTTC.

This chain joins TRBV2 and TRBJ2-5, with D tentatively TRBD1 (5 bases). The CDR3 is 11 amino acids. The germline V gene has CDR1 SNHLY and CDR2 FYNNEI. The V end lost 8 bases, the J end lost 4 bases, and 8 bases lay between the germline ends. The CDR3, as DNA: TGTGCCAGCGGGCAGGGAGAGACCCAGTACTTC. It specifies CASGQGETQYF.

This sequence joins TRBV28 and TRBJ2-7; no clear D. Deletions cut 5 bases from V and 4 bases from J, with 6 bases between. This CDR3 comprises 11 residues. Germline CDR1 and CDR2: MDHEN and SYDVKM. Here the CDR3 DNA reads TGTGCCAGCAGTGGCCGATACGAGCAGTACTTC. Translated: CASSGRYEQYF.

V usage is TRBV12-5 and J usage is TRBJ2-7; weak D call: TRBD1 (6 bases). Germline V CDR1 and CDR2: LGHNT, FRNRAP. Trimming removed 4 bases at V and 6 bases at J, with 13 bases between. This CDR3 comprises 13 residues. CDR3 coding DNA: TGTGCTAGTGGTTCGAACAGGGTACCCGAGCAGTACTTC. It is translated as CASGSNRVPEQYF.

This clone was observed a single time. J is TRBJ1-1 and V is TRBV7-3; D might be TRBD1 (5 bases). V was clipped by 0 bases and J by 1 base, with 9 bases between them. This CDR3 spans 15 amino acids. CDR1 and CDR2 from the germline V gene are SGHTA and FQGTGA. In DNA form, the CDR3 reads TGTGCCAGCAGCTTAACCGCAGGGCGGAACACTGAAGCTTTCTTT. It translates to CASSLTAGRNTEAFF.

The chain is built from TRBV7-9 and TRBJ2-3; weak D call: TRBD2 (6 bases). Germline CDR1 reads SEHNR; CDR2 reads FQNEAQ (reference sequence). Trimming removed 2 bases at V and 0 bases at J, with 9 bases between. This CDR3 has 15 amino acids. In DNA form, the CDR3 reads TGTGCCAGCAGCTTACACGGGAGTAGCACAGATACGCAGTATTTT. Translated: CASSLHGSSTDTQYF.

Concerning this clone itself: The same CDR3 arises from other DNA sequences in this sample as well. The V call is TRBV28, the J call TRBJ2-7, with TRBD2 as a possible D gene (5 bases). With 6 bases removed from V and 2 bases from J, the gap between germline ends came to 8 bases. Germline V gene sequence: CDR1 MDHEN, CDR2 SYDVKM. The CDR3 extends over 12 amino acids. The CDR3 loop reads CASSPGTYEQYF. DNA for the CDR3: TGTGCCAGCAGCCCGGGGACCTACGAGCAGTACTTC. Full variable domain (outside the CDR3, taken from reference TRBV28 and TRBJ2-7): DVKVTQSSRYLVKRTGEKVFLECVQDMDHENMFWYRQDPGLGLRLIYFSYDVKMKEKGDIPEGYSVSREKKERFSLILESASTNQTSMYLCASSPGTYEQYFGPGTRLTVT.

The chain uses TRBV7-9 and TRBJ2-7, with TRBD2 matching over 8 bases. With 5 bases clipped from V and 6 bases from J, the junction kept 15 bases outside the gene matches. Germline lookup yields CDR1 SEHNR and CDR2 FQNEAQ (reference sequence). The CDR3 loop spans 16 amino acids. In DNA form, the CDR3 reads TGTGCCAGCAGCAGCCAGGGGAGCGGGAGTTTCCTCGAGCAGTACTTC. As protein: CASSSQGSGSFLEQYF.

The DNA of the CDR3 is TGTGCCAGCAGAAAACAAGGAACTAGCTTCCCAGATACGCAGTATTTT. Protein: CASRKQGTSFPDTQYF. The rearrangement links TRBV25-1 to TRBJ2-3; tentative D call: TRBD2 (6 bases). Trimming removed 6 bases at V and 4 bases at J, with 20 bases between. Per the germline V gene, CDR1 is MGHDK and CDR2 is SYGVNS. This CDR3 region has 16 residues. The complete variable domain, with remaining parts taken from reference TRBV25-1 and TRBJ2-3, reads EADIYQTPRYLVIGTGKKITLECSQTMGHDKMYWYQQDPGMELHLIHYSYGVNSTEKGDLSSESTVSRIRTEHFPLTLESARPSHTSQYLCASRKQGTSFPDTQYFGPGTRLTVL.

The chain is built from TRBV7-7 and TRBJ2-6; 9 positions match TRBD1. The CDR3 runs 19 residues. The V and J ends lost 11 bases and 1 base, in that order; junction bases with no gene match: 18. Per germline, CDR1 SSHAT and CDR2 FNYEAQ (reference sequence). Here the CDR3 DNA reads TGTGCCTCCGGACAGGGGACGGGTGGGGGGATGTCTGGGGCCAACGTCCTGACTTTC. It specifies CASGQGTGGGMSGANVLTF.

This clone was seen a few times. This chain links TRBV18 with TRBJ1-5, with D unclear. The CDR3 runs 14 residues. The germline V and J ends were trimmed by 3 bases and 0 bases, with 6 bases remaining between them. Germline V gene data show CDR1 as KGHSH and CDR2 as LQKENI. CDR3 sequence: CASSPLNSNQPQHF. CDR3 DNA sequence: TGTGCCAGCTCACCCCTAAATAGCAATCAGCCCCAGCATTTT.

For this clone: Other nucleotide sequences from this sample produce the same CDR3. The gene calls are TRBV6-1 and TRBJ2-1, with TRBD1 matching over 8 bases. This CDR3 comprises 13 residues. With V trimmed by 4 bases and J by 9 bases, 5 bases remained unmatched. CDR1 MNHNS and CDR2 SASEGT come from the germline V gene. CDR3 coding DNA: TGTGCCAGCAGTGGTCAGGGGGCAGGTGAGCAGTTCTTC. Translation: CASSGQGAGEQFF.

The CDR3 loop is CASSLGGGDTGELFF. The DNA for the CDR3 is TGCGCCAGCAGCCTTGGGGGCGGTGACACCGGGGAGCTGTTTTTT. The chain joins TRBV4-3 to TRBJ2-2, with TRBD1 as a possible D gene (6 bases). The CDR3 length is 15 residues. V was trimmed by 4 bases and J by 3 bases, leaving 12 bases between them. Per the germline V gene, CDR1 is LGHNA and CDR2 is YSLEER.

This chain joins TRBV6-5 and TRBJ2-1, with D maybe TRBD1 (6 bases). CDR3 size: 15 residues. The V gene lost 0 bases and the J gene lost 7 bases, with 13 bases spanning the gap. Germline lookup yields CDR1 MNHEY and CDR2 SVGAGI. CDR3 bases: TGTGCCAGCAGTTACTCTCTGGGGGCGAGGAATGAGCAGTTCTTC. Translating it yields CASSYSLGARNEQFF.

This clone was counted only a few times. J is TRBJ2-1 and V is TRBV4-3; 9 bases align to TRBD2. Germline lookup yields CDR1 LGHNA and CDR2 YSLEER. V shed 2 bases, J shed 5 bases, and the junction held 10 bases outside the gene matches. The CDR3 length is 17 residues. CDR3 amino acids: CASSQLQGLAGNNEQFF. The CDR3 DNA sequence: TGCGCCAGCAGCCAACTTCAGGGGCTAGCGGGGAACAATGAGCAGTTCTTC.

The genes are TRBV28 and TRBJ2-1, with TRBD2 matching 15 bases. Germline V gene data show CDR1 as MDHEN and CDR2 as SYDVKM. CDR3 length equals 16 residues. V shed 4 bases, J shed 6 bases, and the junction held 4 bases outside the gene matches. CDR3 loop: CASSSRTSGRGNEQFF. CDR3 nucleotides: TGTGCCAGCAGTTCGCGGACTAGCGGGAGGGGCAATGAGCAGTTCTTC.

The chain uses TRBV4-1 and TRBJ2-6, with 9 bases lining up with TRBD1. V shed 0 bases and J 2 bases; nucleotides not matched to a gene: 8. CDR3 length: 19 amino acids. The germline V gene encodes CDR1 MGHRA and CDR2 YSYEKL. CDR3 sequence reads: CASSQDRGQGVAGANVLTF. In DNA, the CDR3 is TGCGCCAGCAGCCAAGATAGGGGACAGGGAGTCGCTGGGGCCAACGTCCTGACTTTC.

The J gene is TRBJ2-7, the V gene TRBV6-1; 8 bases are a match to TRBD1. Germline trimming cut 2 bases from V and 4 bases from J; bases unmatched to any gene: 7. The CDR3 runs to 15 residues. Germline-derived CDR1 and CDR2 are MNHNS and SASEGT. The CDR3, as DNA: TGTGCCAGCAGTGAACCACAGGGGGTTCAGTACGAGCAGTACTTC. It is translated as CASSEPQGVQYEQYF.

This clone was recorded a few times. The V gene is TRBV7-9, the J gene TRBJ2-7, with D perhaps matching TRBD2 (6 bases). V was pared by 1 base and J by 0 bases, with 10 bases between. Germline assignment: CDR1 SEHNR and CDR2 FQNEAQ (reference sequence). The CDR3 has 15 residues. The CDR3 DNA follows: TGTGCCAGCAGCTTAGGGTCTAGCGCCTCCTACGAGCAGTACTTC. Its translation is CASSLGSSASYEQYF.

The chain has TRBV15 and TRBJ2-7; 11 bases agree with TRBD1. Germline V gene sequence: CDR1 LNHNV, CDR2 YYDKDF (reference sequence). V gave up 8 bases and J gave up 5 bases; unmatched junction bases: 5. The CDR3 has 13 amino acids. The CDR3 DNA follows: TGTGCCACCTCGGACAGGGGGCTGGACGAGCAGTACTTC. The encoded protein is CATSDRGLDEQYF.

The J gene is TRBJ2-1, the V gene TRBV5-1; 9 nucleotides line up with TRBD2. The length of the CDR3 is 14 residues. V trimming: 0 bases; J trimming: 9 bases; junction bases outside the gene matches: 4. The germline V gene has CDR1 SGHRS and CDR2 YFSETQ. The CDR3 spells CASSLGLAGSEQFF. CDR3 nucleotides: TGCGCCAGCAGCTTGGGGCTAGCGGGATCTGAGCAGTTCTTC.

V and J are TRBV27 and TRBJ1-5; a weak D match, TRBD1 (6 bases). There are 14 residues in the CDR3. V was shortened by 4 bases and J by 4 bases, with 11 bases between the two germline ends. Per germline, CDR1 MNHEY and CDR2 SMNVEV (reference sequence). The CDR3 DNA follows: TGTGCCAGCAGTTCAGGGGTTCCGAATCAGCCCCAGCATTTT. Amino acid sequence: CASSSGVPNQPQHF.